Included here is one T cell receptor (beta chain) sequence, with context. The antigen is unknown. Documented treatment: roughly 19 received Ad26.COV2.S at low or high dose, single or two shots; 5 received placebo; per-sample allocation not given. Sample collection was performed on day 63 after the first vaccine or placebo injection. The sample comes from a study of Ad26.COV2.S vaccination and SARS-CoV-2 variants. Study-wide context: Within the COV1001 Ad26.COV2.S trial arm, the donor was enrolled. Ad26.COV2.S, an intramuscular injection, was given once or twice 56 days apart. General study results and limits: Substantial breadth was reportedly displayed by spike-specific CD8+ and CD4+ T cell responses after vaccination.

Looked up from germline, CDR1 is SGHTA and CDR2 is FQGNSA. V lost 3 bases to trimming and J lost 0 bases; unmatched junction nucleotides: 2. CDR3 length equals 14 residues. The data were produced by immunoSEQ multiplex PCR, yet TCRdb's version contains in-frame clones alone and is incomplete. The sample shows around 240,000 clones, over 75% of them seen only once. The sample in question was peripheral blood, obtained in a trial of Ad26.COV2.S vaccine versus placebo. The receptor comes from a person between 18 and 65 years old who received the Ad26.COV2.S COVID-19 vaccine or a placebo. The chain couples TRBV7-2 to TRBJ2-7, with TRBD2 matching 7 bases. This CDR3 is CASSFREASYEQYF. CDR3 bases: TGTGCCAGCAGCTTCCGGGAGGCCTCCTACGAGCAGTACTTC. Full variable domain (outside the CDR3, taken from reference TRBV7-2 and TRBJ2-7): GAGVSQSPSNKVTEKGKDVELRCDPISGHTALYWYRQSLGQGLEFLIYFQGNSAPDKSGLPSDRFSAERTGGSVSTLTIQRTQQEDSAVYLCASSFREASYEQYFGPGTRLTVT.